This passage covers 8 T cell receptor beta chains from one sample sequenced in a study of OX40 agonist ivuxolimab in advanced cancers. Profiling relied on immunoSEQ multiplex PCR, and the TCRdb table lists in-frame clones only, not all of them. The sample gives approximately 10,000 clones, approximately 86% of which show up once; about 30% is in the top ten. Sequenced material: CD4+ or CD8+ T cells sorted from blood, taken in a trial of the OX40 agonist ivuxolimab. These receptors originate from an adult with an advanced solid tumor such as melanoma, head and neck, liver or kidney cancer.

This chain joins TRBV28 and TRBJ2-1, with TRBD1 matching 10 bases. The length of the CDR3 is 14 residues. Germline assignment: CDR1 MDHEN and CDR2 SYDVKM. V was pared by 5 bases and J by 7 bases, with 5 bases of the junction left unmatched. Here the CDR3 reads CASSRQGAGNEQFF. Here the CDR3 DNA reads TGTGCCAGCAGTCGACAGGGGGCGGGTAATGAGCAGTTCTTC.

This rearrangement joins TRBV6-4 to TRBJ2-7; 8 bases align to TRBD2. Losses at the gene ends were 6 bases for V and 0 bases for J; bases not matched to a gene: 7. The CDR3 spans 15 residues. Germline V gene data show CDR1 as MRHNA and CDR2 as SNTAGT. The CDR3 coding sequence is TGTGCCAGCAGGTTCATTAGCGGGATCTCCTACGAGCAGTACTTC. Translation: CASRFISGISYEQYF.

By its share, this clone is medium-sized. The chain joins TRBV5-1 to TRBJ2-7; 8 bases agree with TRBD2. Trimming took 3 bases from V and 6 from J; bases not matched to a gene: 23. The CDR3 runs to 19 residues. The germline CDR1 and CDR2 sequences are SGHRS and YFSETQ. The chain's CDR3 is CASSSGRGGSGTGAREQYF. The DNA of the CDR3 is TGCGCCAGCAGCTCCGGCCGGGGGGGTTCCGGGACGGGGGCCCGCGAGCAGTACTTC.

As for this clone: One end of the junction does not line up with germline, which may come from a read error. This sequence joins TRBV6-5 and TRBJ2-7; D gene uncertain. Germline V gene lookup returns CDR1 MNHEY and CDR2 SVGAGI. The CDR3 length is 14 residues. Here the CDR3 DNA reads TGTGCCAGCGGTTACAGCGACCCTTTGTACGAGCAGTACTTC. Protein: CASGYSDPLYEQYF.

The rearrangement uses TRBV28 and TRBJ1-1; D may be TRBD1 (5 bases). Germline lookup yields CDR1 MDHEN and CDR2 SYDVKM. The ends were cut back, 3 bases at V and 5 bases at J, with 10 bases in the middle. This CDR3 spans 13 amino acids. CDR3 region: CASSFWSGTEAFF. Written as DNA, the CDR3 is TGTGCCAGCAGTTTTTGGTCAGGGACTGAAGCTTTCTTT.

The chain recombines TRBV9 with TRBJ2-5; D assignment may be TRBD1 or TRBD2 (5 bases each). Germline lookup yields CDR1 SGDLS and CDR2 YYNGEE. The CDR3 totals 14 residues. Trimming took off 3 bases at V and 1 base at J, with 10 bases between the two ends. The CDR3 reads CASSAGTVQETQYF. CDR3 bases: TGTGCCAGCAGCGCCGGGACGGTCCAAGAGACCCAGTACTTC. Full variable domain (outside the CDR3, taken from reference TRBV9 and TRBJ2-5): DSGVTQTPKHLITATGQRVTLRCSPRSGDLSVYWYQQSLDQGLQFLIQYYNGEERAKGNILERFSAQQFPDLHSELNLSSLELGDSALYFCASSAGTVQETQYFGPGTRLLVL.

This rearrangement joins TRBV7-8 to TRBJ2-6; D remains ambiguous. Trimming stripped 3 bases from V and 2 bases from J, with 5 bases between. The CDR3 spans 14 residues. Germline CDR1 reads SGHVS; CDR2 reads FQNEAQ. DNA for the CDR3: TGTGCCAGCAGCTTCCTAGCTGGGGCCAACGTCCTGACTTTC. Translation: CASSFLAGANVLTF.

J is TRBJ2-7 and V is TRBV19; 9 positions agree with TRBD1. The germline gives CDR1 LNHDA, CDR2 SQIVND (reference sequence). The V segment lost 5 bases and the J segment 0 bases; nucleotides outside the gene matches: 8. The CDR3 totals 16 residues. This CDR3 is CASSLLPGQGSYEQYF. The CDR3 DNA is TGTGCCAGTAGTTTGTTGCCGGGACAGGGCTCCTACGAGCAGTACTTC.